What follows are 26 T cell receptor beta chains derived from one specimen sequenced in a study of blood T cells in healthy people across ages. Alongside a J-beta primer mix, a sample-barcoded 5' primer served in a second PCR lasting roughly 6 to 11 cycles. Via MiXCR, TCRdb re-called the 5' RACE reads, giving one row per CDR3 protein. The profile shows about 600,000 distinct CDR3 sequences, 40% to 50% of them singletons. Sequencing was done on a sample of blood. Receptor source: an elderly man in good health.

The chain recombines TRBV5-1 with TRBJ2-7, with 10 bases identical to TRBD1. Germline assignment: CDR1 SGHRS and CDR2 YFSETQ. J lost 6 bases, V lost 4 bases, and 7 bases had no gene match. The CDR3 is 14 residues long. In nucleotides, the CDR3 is TGCGCCAGCAGCCTGGGACAGGGGATCGGCGAGCAGTACTTC. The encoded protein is CASSLGQGIGEQYF.

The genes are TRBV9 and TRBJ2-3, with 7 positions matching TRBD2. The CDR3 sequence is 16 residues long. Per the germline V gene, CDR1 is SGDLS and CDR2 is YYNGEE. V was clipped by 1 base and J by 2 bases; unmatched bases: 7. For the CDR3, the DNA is TGTGCCAGCAGCGTACCCTTAGCGGGTCCCACAGATACGCAGTATTTT. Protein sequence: CASSVPLAGPTDTQYF. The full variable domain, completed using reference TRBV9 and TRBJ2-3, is DSGVTQTPKHLITATGQRVTLRCSPRSGDLSVYWYQQSLDQGLQFLIQYYNGEERAKGNILERFSAQQFPDLHSELNLSSLELGDSALYFCASSVPLAGPTDTQYFGPGTRLTVL.

The CDR3 bases are TGTGCCAGCAGCCCTATAAGCGGGAGGATTTACAATGAGCAGTTCTTC. Amino acid sequence: CASSPISGRIYNEQFF. This chain links TRBV3-1 with TRBJ2-1; 9 bases line up with TRBD2. J was trimmed by 4 bases and V by 4 bases; bases with no gene match: 8. The germline V gene encodes CDR1 LGHDT and CDR2 YNNKEL (reference sequence). The CDR3 sequence is 16 residues long.

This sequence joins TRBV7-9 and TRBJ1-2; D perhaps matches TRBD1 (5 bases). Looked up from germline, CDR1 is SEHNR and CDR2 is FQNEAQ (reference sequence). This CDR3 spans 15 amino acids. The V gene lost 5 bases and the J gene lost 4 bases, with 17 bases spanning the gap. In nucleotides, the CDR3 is TGTGCCAGCAGCCCCGGTGGGGGAAGAGGCTATGGCTACACCTTC. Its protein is CASSPGGGRGYGYTF.

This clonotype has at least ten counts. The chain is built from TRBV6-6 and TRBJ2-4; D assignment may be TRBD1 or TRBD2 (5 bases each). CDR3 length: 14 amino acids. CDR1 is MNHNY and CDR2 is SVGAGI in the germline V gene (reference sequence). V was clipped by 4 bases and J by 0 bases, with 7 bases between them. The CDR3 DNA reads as TGTGCCAGCAGTTGGGACCTAGCCAAAAACATTCAGTACTTC. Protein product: CASSWDLAKNIQYF.

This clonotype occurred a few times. This CDR3 is CASSAGTSGTYEQYF. CDR3 in DNA: TGTGCCAGCAGCGCGGGGACTAGCGGTACCTACGAGCAGTACTTC. The chain recombines TRBV7-8 with TRBJ2-7; 11 bases are shared with TRBD2. The CDR3 runs to 15 residues. J was trimmed by 2 bases and V by 5 bases; bases with no gene match: 5. Germline-derived CDR1 and CDR2 are SGHVS and FQNEAQ.

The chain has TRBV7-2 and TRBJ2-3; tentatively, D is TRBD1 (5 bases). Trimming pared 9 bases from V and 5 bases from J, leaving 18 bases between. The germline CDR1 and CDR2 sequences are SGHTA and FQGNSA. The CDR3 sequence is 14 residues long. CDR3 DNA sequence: TGTGCCAGTAGGATAGGGGTGTGGGGAGATACGCAGTATTTT. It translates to CASRIGVWGDTQYF.

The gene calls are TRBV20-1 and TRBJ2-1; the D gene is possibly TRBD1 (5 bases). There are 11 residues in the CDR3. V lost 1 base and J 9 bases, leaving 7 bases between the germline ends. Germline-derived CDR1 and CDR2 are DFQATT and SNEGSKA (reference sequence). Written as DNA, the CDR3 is TGCAGTGCTAGAGGAGACAGTGAGCAGTTCTTC. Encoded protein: CSARGDSEQFF.

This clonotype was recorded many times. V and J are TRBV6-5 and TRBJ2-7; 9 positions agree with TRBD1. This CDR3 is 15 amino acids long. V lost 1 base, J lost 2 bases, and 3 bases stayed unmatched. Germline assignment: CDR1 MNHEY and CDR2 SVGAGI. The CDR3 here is CASSYWGQGPYEQYF. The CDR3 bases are TGTGCCAGCAGTTACTGGGGACAGGGACCCTACGAGCAGTACTTC.

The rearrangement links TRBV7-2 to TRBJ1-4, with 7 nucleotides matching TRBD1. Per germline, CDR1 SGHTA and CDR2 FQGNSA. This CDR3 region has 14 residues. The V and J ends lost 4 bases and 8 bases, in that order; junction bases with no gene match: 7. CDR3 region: CASSSAGGREKLFF. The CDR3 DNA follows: TGTGCCAGCAGCTCGGCAGGGGGGCGCGAAAAACTGTTTTTT.

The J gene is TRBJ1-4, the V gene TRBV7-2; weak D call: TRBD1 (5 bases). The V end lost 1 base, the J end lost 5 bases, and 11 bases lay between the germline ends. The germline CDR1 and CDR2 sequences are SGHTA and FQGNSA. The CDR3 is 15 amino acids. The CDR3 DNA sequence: TGTGCCAGCAGCTTAGAGGGACTGAAGAATGAAAAACTGTTTTTT. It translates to CASSLEGLKNEKLFF.

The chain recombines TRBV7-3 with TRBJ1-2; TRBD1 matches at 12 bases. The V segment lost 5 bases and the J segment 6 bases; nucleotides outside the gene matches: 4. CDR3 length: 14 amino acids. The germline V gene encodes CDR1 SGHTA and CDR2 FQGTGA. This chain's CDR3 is CASSPGQGAHGYTF. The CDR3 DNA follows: TGTGCCAGCAGCCCGGGACAGGGGGCTCATGGCTACACCTTC.

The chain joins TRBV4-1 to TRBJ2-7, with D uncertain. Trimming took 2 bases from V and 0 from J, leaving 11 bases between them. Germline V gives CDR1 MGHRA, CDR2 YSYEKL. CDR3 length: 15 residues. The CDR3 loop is CASSQSVGASYEQYF. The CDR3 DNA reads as TGCGCCAGCAGCCAAAGCGTAGGTGCCTCCTACGAGCAGTACTTC.

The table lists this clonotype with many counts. CDR3 in DNA: TGTGCCAGCAGTTACTCCTTGAGGGCTACCTACAATGAGCAGTTCTTC. The encoded protein is CASSYSLRATYNEQFF. This sequence joins TRBV6-5 and TRBJ2-1, with D possibly being TRBD2 (5 bases). CDR3 size: 16 residues. V lost 0 bases and J lost 2, with 11 bases in between. CDR1 is MNHEY and CDR2 is SVGAGI in the germline V gene.

CDR3 DNA: TGTGCCAGCAGCTTGGTTCCGAGGTGGGCAGATACGCAGTATTTT. This gives the protein CASSLVPRWADTQYF. This rearrangement joins TRBV5-5 to TRBJ2-3; D unresolved. CDR1 is SGHKS and CDR2 is YYEKEE in the germline V gene (reference sequence). V shed 0 bases and J shed 4 bases, with 12 bases lying between them. The CDR3 runs 15 residues. Complete variable domain (other parts from reference TRBV5-5 and TRBJ2-3): DAGVTQSPTHLIKTRGQQVTLRCSPISGHKSVSWYQQVLGQGPQFIFQYYEKEERGRGNFPDRFSARQFPNYSSELNVNALLLGDSALYLCASSLVPRWADTQYFGPGTRLTVL.

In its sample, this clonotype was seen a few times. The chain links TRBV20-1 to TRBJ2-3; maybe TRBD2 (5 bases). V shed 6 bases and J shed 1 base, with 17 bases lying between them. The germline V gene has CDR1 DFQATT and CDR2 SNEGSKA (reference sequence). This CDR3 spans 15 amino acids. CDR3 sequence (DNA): TGCAGTGCCCGGTGGACCCTAGCTGGCACAGATACGCAGTATTTT. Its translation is CSARWTLAGTDTQYF.

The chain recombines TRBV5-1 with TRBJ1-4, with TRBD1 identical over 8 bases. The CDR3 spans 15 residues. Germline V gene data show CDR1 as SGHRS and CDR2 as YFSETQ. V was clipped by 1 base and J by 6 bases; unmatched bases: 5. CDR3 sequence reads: CASSLTGQADEKLFF. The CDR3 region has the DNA TGCGCCAGCAGCTTGACGGGACAGGCCGATGAAAAACTGTTTTTT.

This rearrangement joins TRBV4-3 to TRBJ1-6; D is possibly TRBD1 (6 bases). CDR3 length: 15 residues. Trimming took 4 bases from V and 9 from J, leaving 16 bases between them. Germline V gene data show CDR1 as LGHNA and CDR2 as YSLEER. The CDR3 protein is CASSPYRGQGSPLHF. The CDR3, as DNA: TGCGCCAGCAGCCCCTATCGGGGGCAGGGTTCACCCCTCCACTTT.

This CDR3 is CAISKDRDVINEQFF. CDR3 bases: TGTGCCATCAGCAAGGACAGGGACGTTATCAATGAGCAGTTCTTC. The genes are TRBV10-3 and TRBJ2-1; 8 bases fit TRBD1. Germline-derived CDR1 and CDR2 are ENHRY and SYGVKD. This CDR3 is 15 amino acids long. V gave up 6 bases and J gave up 6 bases; unmatched junction bases: 10.

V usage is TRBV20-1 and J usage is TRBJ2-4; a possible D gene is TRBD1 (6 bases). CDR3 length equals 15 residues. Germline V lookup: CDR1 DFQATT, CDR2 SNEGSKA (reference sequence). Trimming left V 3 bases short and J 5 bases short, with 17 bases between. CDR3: CSARGQQGSQNIQYF. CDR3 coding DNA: TGCAGTGCTAGGGGTCAACAGGGTAGCCAAAACATTCAGTACTTC.

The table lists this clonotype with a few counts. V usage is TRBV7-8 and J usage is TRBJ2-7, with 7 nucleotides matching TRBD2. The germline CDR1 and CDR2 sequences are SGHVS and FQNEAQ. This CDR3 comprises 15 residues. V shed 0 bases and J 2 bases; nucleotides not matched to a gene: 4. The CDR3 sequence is CASSLALADPYEQYF. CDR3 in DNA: TGTGCCAGCAGCTTAGCGCTAGCGGACCCCTACGAGCAGTACTTC.

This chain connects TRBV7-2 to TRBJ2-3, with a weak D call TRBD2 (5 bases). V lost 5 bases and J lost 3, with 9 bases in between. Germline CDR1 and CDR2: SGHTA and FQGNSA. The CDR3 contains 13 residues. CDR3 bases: TGTGCCAGCAGCGGAAGGAGGACAGATACGCAGTATTTT. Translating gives CASSGRRTDTQYF.

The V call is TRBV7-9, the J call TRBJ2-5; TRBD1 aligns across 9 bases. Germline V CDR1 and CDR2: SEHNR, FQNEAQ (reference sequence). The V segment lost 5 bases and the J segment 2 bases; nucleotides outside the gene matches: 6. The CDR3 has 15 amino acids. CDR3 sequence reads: CASSRGTGPQETQYF. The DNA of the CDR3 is TGTGCCAGCAGCCGTGGGACAGGGCCTCAAGAGACCCAGTACTTC.

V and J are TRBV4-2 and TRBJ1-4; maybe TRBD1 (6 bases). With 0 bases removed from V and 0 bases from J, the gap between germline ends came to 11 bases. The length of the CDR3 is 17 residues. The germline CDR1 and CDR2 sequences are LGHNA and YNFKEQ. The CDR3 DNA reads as TGTGCCAGCAGCCAAGATGGGGGGGCTGCAACTAATGAAAAACTGTTTTTT. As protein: CASSQDGGAATNEKLFF.

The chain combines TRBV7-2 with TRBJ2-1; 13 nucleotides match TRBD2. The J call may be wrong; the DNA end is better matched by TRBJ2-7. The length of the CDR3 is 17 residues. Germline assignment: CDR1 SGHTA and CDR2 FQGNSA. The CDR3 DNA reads TGTGCCAGCAGCTTAAATCGGGGGACTAGCGGGATTAATGAGCAGTACTTC. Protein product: CASSLNRGTSGINEQYF.

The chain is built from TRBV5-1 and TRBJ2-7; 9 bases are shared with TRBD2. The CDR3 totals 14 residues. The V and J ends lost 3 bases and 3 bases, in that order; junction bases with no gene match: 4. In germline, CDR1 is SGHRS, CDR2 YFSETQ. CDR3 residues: CASSSTSGFYEQYF. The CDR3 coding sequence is TGCGCCAGCAGCTCGACTAGCGGTTTCTACGAGCAGTACTTC.